This T cell receptor beta chain was captured in a study of Ad26.COV2.S vaccination and SARS-CoV-2 variants. Using immunoSEQ multiplex PCR, the repertoire was profiled, and TCRdb retains in-frame clones only, with some absent. Found here are a few hundred thousand clones, around four fifths of them singletons; the top ten hold nearly 7.5%. Treatment described: some 19 received Ad26.COV2.S at low or high dose, single or two shots; about 5 received placebo; per-sample allocation not given. Sampling happened 63 days after the first vaccine or placebo injection. Study outcomes and limitations: Vaccine and placebo recipients had similar non-spike TCR breadth.

Of note for this clone: Its antigen is not known.

Germline V CDR1 and CDR2: MDHEN, SYDVKM. The CDR3 sequence is 13 residues long. The ends were cut back, 7 bases at V and 10 bases at J, with 14 bases in the middle. This TCR derives from a person between 18 and 65 years old who received the Ad26.COV2.S COVID-19 vaccine or a placebo. The sample in question was peripheral blood, obtained in a trial of Ad26.COV2.S vaccine versus placebo. The J gene is TRBJ1-6, the V gene TRBV28; maybe TRBD1 (5 bases). In nucleotides, the CDR3 is TGTGCCAGCACTTCGAGCGGGGGGTCACCCCTCCACTTT. As protein: CASTSSGGSPLHF.